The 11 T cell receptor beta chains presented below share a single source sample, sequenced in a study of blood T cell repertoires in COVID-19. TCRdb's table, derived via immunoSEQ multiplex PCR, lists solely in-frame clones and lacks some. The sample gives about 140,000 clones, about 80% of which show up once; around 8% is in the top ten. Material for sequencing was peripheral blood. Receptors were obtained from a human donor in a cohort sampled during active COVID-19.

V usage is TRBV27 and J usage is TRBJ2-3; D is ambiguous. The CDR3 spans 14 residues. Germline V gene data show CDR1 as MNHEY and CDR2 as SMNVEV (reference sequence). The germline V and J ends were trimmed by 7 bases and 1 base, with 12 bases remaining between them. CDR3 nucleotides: TGTGCCAGCAAGAGCTACTCCCGCACAGATACGCAGTATTTT. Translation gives CASKSYSRTDTQYF.

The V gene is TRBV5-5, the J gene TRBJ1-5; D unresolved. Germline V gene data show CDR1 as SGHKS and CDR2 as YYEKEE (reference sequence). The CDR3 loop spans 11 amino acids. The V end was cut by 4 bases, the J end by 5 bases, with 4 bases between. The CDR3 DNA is TGTGCCAGCAGCCCAGATCAGCCCCAGCATTTT. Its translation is CASSPDQPQHF. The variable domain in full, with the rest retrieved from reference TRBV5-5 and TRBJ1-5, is DAGVTQSPTHLIKTRGQQVTLRCSPISGHKSVSWYQQVLGQGPQFIFQYYEKEERGRGNFPDRFSARQFPNYSSELNVNALLLGDSALYLCASSPDQPQHFGDGTRLSIL.

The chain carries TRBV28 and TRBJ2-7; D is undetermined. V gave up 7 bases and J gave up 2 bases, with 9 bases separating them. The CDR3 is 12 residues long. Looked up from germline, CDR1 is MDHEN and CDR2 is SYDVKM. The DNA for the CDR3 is TGTGCCAGCATCTCCAGTACCTACGAGCAGTACTTC. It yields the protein CASISSTYEQYF.

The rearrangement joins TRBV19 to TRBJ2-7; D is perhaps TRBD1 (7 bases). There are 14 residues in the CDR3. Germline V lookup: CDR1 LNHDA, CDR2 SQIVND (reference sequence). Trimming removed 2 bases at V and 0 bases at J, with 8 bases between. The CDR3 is CASSIQGGSYEQYF. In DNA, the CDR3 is TGTGCCAGTAGTATACAGGGGGGCTCCTACGAGCAGTACTTC.

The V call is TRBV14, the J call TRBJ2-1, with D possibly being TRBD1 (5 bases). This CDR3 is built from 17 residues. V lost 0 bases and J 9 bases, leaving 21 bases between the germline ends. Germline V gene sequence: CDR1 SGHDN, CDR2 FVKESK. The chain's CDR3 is CASSQESSAGWRSEQFF. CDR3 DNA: TGTGCCAGCAGCCAAGAGAGTTCGGCAGGGTGGCGGTCTGAGCAGTTCTTC.

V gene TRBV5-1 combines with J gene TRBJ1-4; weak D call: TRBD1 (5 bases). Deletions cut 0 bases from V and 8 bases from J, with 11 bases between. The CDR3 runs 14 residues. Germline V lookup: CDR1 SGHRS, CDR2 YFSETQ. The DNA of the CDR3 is TGCGCCAGCAGCTTGGCGGGGACTCGGGAAAAACTGTTTTTT. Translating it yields CASSLAGTREKLFF.

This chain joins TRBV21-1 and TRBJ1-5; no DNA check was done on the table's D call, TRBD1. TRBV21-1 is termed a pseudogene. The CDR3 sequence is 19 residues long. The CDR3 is CASSNLRDTNLGSNQPQHF. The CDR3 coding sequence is TGTGCCAGCAGCAACCTCCGGGACACTAATTTAGGAAGCAATCAGCCCCAGCATTTT.

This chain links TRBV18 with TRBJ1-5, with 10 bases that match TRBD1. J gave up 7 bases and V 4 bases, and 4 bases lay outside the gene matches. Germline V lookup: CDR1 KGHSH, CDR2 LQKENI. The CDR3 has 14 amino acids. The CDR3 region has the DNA TGTGCCAGCTCACAAGAGACAGGGGGCCAGCCCCAGCATTTT. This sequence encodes CASSQETGGQPQHF.

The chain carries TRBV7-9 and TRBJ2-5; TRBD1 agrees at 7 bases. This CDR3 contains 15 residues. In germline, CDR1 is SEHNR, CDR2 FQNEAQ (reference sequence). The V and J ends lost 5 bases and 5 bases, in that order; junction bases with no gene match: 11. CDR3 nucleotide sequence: TGTGCCAGCAGCCCCCTCGACAGGGCTTCCGAGACCCAGTACTTC. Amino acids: CASSPLDRASETQYF.

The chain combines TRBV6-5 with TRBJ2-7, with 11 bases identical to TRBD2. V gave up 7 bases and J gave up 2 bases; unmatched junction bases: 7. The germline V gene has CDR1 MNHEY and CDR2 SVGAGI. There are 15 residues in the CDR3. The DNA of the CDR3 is TGTGCCAGCACTCGTAGCGGGGGGGCTACCTACGAGCAGTACTTC. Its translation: CASTRSGGATYEQYF.

The CDR3 here is CASGLRDNSPLHF. For the CDR3, the DNA is TGTGCCTCGGGACTCCGGGATAATTCACCCCTCCACTTT. The chain carries TRBV19 and TRBJ1-6, with D possibly TRBD1 on 5 matching bases. Trimming stripped 11 bases from V and 5 bases from J, with 13 bases between. CDR3 size: 13 residues. The germline CDR1 and CDR2 sequences are LNHDA and SQIVND (reference sequence).